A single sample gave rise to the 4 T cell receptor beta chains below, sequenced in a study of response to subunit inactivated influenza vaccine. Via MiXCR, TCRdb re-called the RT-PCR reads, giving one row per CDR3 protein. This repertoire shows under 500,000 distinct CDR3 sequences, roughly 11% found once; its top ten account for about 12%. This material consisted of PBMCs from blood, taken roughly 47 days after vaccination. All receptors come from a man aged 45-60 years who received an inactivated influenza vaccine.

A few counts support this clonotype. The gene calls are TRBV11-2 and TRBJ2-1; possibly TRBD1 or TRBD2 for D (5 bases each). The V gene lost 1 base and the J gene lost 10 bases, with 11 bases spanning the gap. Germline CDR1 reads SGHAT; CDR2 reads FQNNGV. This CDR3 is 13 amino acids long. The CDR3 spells CASSLVGWDEQFF. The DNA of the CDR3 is TGTGCCAGCAGCTTAGTCGGGTGGGACGAGCAGTTCTTC.

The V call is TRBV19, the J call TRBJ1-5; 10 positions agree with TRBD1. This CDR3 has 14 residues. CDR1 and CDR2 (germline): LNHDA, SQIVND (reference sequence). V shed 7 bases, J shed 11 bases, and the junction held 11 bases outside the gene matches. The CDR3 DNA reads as TGTGCCAGTACCCCTCCGGGACAGGGGAGAACCCAGCATTTT. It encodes CASTPPGQGRTQHF.

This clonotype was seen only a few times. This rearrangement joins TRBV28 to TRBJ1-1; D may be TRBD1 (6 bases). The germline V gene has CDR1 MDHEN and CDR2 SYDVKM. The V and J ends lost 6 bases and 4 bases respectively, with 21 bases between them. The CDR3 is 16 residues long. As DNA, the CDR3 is TGTGCCAGCAGCGCTAGGCCCGGGAAGGGGGGCACTGAAGCTTTCTTT. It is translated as CASSARPGKGGTEAFF.

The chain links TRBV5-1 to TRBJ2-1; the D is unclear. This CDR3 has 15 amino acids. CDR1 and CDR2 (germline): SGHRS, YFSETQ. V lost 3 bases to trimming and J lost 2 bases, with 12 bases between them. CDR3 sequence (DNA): TGCGCCAGCAGCTGGGTGACGGTGACCTACAATGAGCAGTTCTTC. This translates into CASSWVTVTYNEQFF.